This TCR beta chain emerged from a study of shared clonotypes between healthy human individuals. Study as a whole: Per donor, three plates held CD4 naive cells, three held CD4 memory, two held CD8 naive and one held CD8 memory. Study results and caveats: Sharing across four donors was highest in naive CD4 (roughly 5%) and lowest in memory CD8 (about 0.4%).

Deep-level assay runs were performed. Data came from immunoSEQ multiplex PCR; TCRdb stores just in-frame clones and leaves some out. The repertoire has around 1.1 million clones, approximately 77% of them found once; the top ten carry approximately 0.95%. The study drew all its donors from Caucasian adults living in Nashville, Tennessee. This CDR3 is 12 amino acids long. Per the germline V gene, CDR1 is MNHEY and CDR2 is SMNVEV (reference sequence). V shed 6 bases and J shed 6 bases, with 11 bases lying between them. Worth noting for this clone: Antigen: not known.

The chain combines TRBV27 with TRBJ1-1; D perhaps matches TRBD1 (6 bases). The source is a man between 18 and 29 years old in good health. Some clones in this sample may be carry-over from other donors' samples. The sequenced material came from memory CD4+ T cells from PBMCs. As to subset: CD45RA-negative fraction. The CDR3, as DNA: TGTGCCAGCAGCACCGCAGGGGCTGAAGCTTTCTTT. Translation: CASSTAGAEAFF.